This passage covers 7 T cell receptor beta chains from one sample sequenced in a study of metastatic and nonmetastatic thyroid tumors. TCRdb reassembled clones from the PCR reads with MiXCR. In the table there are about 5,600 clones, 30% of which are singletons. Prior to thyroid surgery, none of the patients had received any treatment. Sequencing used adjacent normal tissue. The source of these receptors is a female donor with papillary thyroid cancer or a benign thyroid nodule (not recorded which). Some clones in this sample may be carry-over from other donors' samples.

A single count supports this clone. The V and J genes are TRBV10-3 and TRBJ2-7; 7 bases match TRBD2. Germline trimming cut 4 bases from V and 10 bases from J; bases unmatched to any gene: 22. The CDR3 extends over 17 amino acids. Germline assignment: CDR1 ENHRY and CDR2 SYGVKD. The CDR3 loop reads CAISVGVGRGGVRDQYF. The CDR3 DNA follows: TGTGCCATCAGTGTAGGGGTAGGTAGGGGAGGGGTACGCGATCAGTACTTC.

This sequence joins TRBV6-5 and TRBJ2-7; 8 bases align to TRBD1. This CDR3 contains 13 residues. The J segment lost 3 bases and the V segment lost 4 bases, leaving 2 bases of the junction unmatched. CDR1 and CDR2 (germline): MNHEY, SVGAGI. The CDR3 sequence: CASSSGQDYEQYF. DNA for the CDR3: TGTGCCAGCAGTTCGGGACAGGACTACGAGCAGTACTTC.

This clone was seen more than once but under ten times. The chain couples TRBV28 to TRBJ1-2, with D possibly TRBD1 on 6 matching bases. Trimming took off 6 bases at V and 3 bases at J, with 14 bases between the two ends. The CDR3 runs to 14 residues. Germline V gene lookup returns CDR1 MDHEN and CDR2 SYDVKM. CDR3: CASRGGGLDYGYTF. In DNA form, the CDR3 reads TGTGCCAGCAGAGGCGGGGGGCTTGACTATGGCTACACCTTC.

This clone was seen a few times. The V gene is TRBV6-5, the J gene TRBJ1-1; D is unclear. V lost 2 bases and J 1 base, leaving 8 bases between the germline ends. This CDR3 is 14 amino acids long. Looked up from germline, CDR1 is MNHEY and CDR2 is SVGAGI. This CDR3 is CASSYKQTNTEAFF. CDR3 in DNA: TGTGCCAGCAGTTACAAACAGACGAACACTGAAGCTTTCTTT.

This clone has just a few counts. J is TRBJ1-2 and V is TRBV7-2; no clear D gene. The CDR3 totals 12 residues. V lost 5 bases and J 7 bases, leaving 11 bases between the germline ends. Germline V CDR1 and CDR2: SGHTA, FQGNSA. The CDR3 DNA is TGTGCCAGCAGCATCTATAGTGGTGGCTACACCTTC. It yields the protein CASSIYSGGYTF.

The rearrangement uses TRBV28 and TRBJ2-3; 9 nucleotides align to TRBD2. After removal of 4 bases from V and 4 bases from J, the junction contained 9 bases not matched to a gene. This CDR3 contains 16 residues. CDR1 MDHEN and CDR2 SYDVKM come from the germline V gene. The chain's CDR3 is CASSSISGSGADTQYF. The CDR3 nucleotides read TGTGCCAGCAGTTCGATTAGCGGGAGTGGGGCAGATACGCAGTATTTT. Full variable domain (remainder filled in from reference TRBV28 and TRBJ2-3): DVKVTQSSRYLVKRTGEKVFLECVQDMDHENMFWYRQDPGLGLRLIYFSYDVKMKEKGDIPEGYSVSREKKERFSLILESASTNQTSMYLCASSSISGSGADTQYFGPGTRLTVL.

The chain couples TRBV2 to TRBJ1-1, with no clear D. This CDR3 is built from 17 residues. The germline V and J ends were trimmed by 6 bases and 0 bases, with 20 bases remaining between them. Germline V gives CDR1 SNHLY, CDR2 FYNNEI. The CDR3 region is CASSLGPQSDMNTEAFF. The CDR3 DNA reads TGTGCCAGCAGCCTCGGGCCCCAGTCTGATATGAACACTGAAGCTTTCTTT.